The text below deals with one T cell receptor beta chain. The CDR3 spans 16 residues. V was cut by 0 bases and J by 0 bases, with 10 bases left in between. CDR1 SGHDT and CDR2 YYEEEE come from the germline V gene. This record belongs to a study of OX40 agonist ivuxolimab in advanced cancers. Some clones are missing from TCRdb's copy, which holds only in-frame ones; the method was immunoSEQ multiplex PCR. The repertoire includes 65,000 to 75,000 clones, about 85% of them detected once, and 2% to 2.5% sits in the top ten. Specimen: CD4+ or CD8+ T cells sorted from blood, collected in a trial of the OX40 agonist ivuxolimab. The TCR comes from an adult with an advanced solid tumor such as melanoma, head and neck, liver or kidney cancer. V is TRBV5-6 and J is TRBJ1-3; the D gene is possibly TRBD1 (6 bases). The CDR3 nucleotides read TGTGCCAGCAGCTTGGGACTACAGGGCTCTGGAAACACCATATATTTT. Translated, it gives CASSLGLQGSGNTIYF. The full variable domain, in which reference TRBV5-6 and TRBJ1-3 provide the parts outside the CDR3, is DAGVTQSPTHLIKTRGQQVTLRCSPKSGHDTVSWYQQALGQGPQFIFQYYEEEERQRGNFPDRFSGHQFPNYSSELNVNALLLGDSALYLCASSLGLQGSGNTIYFGEGSWLTVV.